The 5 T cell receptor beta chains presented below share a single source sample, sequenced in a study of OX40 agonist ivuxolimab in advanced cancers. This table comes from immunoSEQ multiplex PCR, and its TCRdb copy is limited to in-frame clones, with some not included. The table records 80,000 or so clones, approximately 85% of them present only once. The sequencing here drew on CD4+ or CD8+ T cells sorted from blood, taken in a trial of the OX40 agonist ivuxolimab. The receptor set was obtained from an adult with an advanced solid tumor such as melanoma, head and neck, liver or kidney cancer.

CDR3 in amino acids: CASSAWAPGHEQYF. The CDR3 nucleotides read TGTGCCAGCAGCGCCTGGGCTCCTGGACACGAGCAGTACTTC. J is TRBJ2-7 and V is TRBV11-1; unclear D gene. The CDR3 loop spans 14 amino acids. V lost 5 bases to trimming and J lost 5 bases, with 16 bases between them. Germline values: CDR1 SGHAT, CDR2 FQDESV (reference sequence).

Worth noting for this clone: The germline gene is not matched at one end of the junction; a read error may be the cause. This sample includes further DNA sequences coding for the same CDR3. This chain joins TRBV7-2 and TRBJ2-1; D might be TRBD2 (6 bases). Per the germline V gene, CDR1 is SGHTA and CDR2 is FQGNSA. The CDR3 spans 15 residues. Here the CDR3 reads CASSSGDFSYNEQFF. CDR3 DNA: TGTGCCAGCAGTTCGGGGGATTTCTCCTACAACGAGCAGTTCTTC.

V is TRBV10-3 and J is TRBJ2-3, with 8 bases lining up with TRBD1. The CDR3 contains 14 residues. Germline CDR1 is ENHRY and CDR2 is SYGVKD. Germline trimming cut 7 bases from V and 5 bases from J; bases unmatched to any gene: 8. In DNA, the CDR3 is TGTGCCATCAAAGAAACAGGGGGAGGAGATACGCAGTATTTT. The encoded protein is CAIKETGGGDTQYF.

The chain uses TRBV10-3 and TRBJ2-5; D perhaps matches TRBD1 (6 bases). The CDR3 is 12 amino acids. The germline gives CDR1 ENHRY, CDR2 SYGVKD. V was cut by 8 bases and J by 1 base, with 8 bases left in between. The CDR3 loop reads CAIGQTQETQYF. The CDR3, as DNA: TGTGCCATCGGACAGACCCAAGAGACCCAGTACTTC.

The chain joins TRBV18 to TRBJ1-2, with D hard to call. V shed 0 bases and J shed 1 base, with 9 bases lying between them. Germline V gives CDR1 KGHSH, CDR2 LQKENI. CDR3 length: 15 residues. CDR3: CASSPPEGNNYGYTF. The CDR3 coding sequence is TGTGCCAGCTCACCACCTGAGGGAAATAACTATGGCTACACCTTC.